A single sample is the source of the 26 T cell receptor beta chains below, sequenced in a study of T cell repertoires in cytomegalovirus infection. The antigens these receptors bind are not known. TCRdb fed the reads into MiXCR, producing one record per CDR3 protein. The repertoire has roughly 180,000 distinct CDR3 sequences, less than 25% of them found once; the top ten carry 25%. The sequenced sample was CD8+ T cells from cultured PBMCs, obtained from culture after CMV antigen stimulation. These receptors were collected from a human donor in good health (CMV status not recorded). Some clones in this sample may be carry-over from other donors' samples.

This clonotype was seen a handful of times. This chain links TRBV6-8 with TRBJ2-1; 8 positions match TRBD2. V trimming: 1 base; J trimming: 1 base; junction bases outside the gene matches: 3. The CDR3 has 16 residues. Per the germline V gene, CDR1 is MNHGY and CDR2 is SAAAGT. CDR3 sequence reads: CASSYFERESYNEQFF. In DNA form, the CDR3 reads TGTGCCAGCAGTTACTTCGAGCGGGAGTCCTACAATGAGCAGTTCTTC.

This clonotype turned up a few times. This chain joins TRBV12-5 and TRBJ1-1; 9 nucleotides line up with TRBD1. The CDR3 loop spans 18 amino acids. From germline, CDR1 is LGHNT and CDR2 FRNRAP. With 0 bases clipped from V and 0 bases from J, the junction kept 8 bases outside the gene matches. CDR3 bases: TGTGCTAGTGGTTTGGTAAGGGATGGACAGGGGATGAACACTGAAGCTTTCTTT. It translates to CASGLVRDGQGMNTEAFF.

This chain connects TRBV4-3 to TRBJ1-2; D remains unclear. V was shortened by 0 bases and J by 5 bases, with 10 bases between the two germline ends. The CDR3 totals 14 residues. Germline assignment: CDR1 LGHNA and CDR2 YSLEER. CDR3 amino acids: CASSQDRGPYGYTF. In DNA form, the CDR3 reads TGCGCCAGCAGCCAAGATAGAGGCCCATATGGCTACACCTTC.

This clonotype has just a few counts. The chain has TRBV7-8 and TRBJ2-3, with 9 bases matching TRBD2. The CDR3 is 15 residues long. V gave up 7 bases and J gave up 9 bases; unmatched junction bases: 14. Germline CDR1 SGHVS, CDR2 FQNEAQ. The CDR3, as DNA: TGTGCCAGCATCCCTGAGAATAGCGGGGGAGGAACGCAGTATTTT. It yields the protein CASIPENSGGGTQYF.

This clonotype was seen repeatedly, ten times or more. This chain links TRBV6-2 or TRBV6-3 with TRBJ2-1, with a possible D match to TRBD2 (7 bases). The length of the CDR3 is 15 residues. The V gene lost 5 bases and the J gene lost 5 bases, with 16 bases spanning the gap. The germline gives CDR1 MNHEY, CDR2 SVGEGT. As DNA, the CDR3 is TGTGCCAGCAGTCGCTGGGGGGGCGCGCACAATGAGCAGTTCTTC. Residues: CASSRWGGAHNEQFF.

The chain has TRBV15 and TRBJ1-5, with TRBD1 as a possible D gene (5 bases). The germline V gene encodes CDR1 LNHNV and CDR2 YYDKDF (reference sequence). The CDR3 is 17 amino acids. Trimming left V 0 bases short and J 5 bases short, with 17 bases between. CDR3 bases: TGTGCCACCAGCAGAGATTCGGAAGACAGTACGGATCAGCCCCAGCATTTT. Amino acid sequence: CATSRDSEDSTDQPQHF.

This clonotype was seen a few times. CDR3 amino acids: CALQRGRDEQYF. In DNA, the CDR3 is TGTGCCCTACAAAGGGGGCGAGACGAGCAGTACTTC. The V gene is TRBV2, the J gene TRBJ2-7, with TRBD1 matching 7 bases. Germline CDR1 and CDR2: SNHLY and FYNNEI. After removal of 11 bases from V and 5 bases from J, the junction contained 9 bases not matched to a gene. This CDR3 spans 12 amino acids. Drawing the rest from reference TRBV2 and TRBJ2-7, the complete variable domain is EPEVTQTPSHQVTQMGQEVILRCVPISNHLYFYWYRQILGQKVEFLVSFYNNEISEKSEIFDDQFSVERPDGSNFTLKIRSTKLEDSAMYFCALQRGRDEQYFGPGTRLTVT.

CDR3 nucleotide sequence: TGTGCCAGCTCCGGGAGCGACAGGGCTGGGGATACGCAGTATTTT. Protein product: CASSGSDRAGDTQYF. This chain links TRBV7-6 with TRBJ2-3; weak D call: TRBD1 (7 bases). This CDR3 contains 15 residues. V lost 8 bases, J lost 6 bases, and 21 bases lay in between. Germline values: CDR1 SGHVS, CDR2 FNYEAQ.

This clonotype was recorded a few times. This chain connects TRBV2 to TRBJ2-2; 7 nucleotides agree with TRBD1. Germline V gene sequence: CDR1 SNHLY, CDR2 FYNNEI. V lost 7 bases to trimming and J lost 0 bases; unmatched junction nucleotides: 5. This CDR3 is 15 amino acids long. The CDR3 DNA reads TGTGCCAGCATGGAGGACAGGTCGAACACCGGGGAGCTGTTTTTT. This translates into CASMEDRSNTGELFF.

The chain uses TRBV15 and TRBJ1-2; no firm D call. Deletions cut 5 bases from V and 6 bases from J, with 22 bases between. This CDR3 is built from 16 residues. CDR1 and CDR2 (germline): LNHNV, YYDKDF (reference sequence). This chain's CDR3 is CATSVQRAGVTDGYTF. For the CDR3, the DNA is TGTGCCACCAGCGTCCAAAGGGCAGGAGTCACGGATGGCTACACCTTC.

This clonotype has more than one count but fewer than ten. The chain couples TRBV11-3 to TRBJ2-2; no definite D call. There are 13 residues in the CDR3. CDR1 is SGHNT, CDR2 YENEEA, per germline. Trimming pared 5 bases from V and 7 bases from J, leaving 11 bases between. CDR3 coding DNA: TGTGCCAGCAGCCCGGGTTCGGACGGGGAGCTGTTTTTT. This gives the protein CASSPGSDGELFF.

The gene calls are TRBV7-8 and TRBJ1-4; 9 bases are shared with TRBD1. Germline V gene sequence: CDR1 SGHVS, CDR2 FQNEAQ. Trimming removed 3 bases from V and 0 bases from J; junction bases left unmatched: 8. The CDR3 extends over 18 amino acids. CDR3 coding DNA: TGTGCCAGCAGCTTTCCCGGGACAGGGCTCGCAACTAATGAAAAACTGTTTTTT. Translating it yields CASSFPGTGLATNEKLFF.

This clonotype was observed a handful of times. The chain joins TRBV7-6 to TRBJ1-1, with D uncertain. Per the germline V gene, CDR1 is SGHVS and CDR2 is FNYEAQ. The V end lost 5 bases, the J end lost 6 bases, and 13 bases lay between the germline ends. The CDR3 totals 13 residues. The CDR3 DNA reads TGTGCCAGCAGCCAAGCTCACGCCCCTGAAGCTTTCTTT. Translation: CASSQAHAPEAFF.

This clonotype was observed a few times. The chain links TRBV6-1 to TRBJ2-6; 8 bases are shared with TRBD2. The CDR3 is 15 amino acids. With 7 bases clipped from V and 2 bases from J, the junction kept 4 bases outside the gene matches. Germline V gene data show CDR1 as MNHNS and CDR2 as SASEGT. CDR3 protein: CASTPGGTGANVLTF. CDR3 bases: TGTGCCAGCACCCCGGGGGGGACTGGGGCCAACGTCCTGACTTTC.

This clonotype came up a few times. This sequence joins TRBV7-6 and TRBJ2-7; D is unclear. The CDR3 sequence is 13 residues long. Germline V lookup: CDR1 SGHVS, CDR2 FNYEAQ. The V gene lost 1 base and the J gene lost 3 bases, with 7 bases spanning the gap. The CDR3 loop is CASSLGEIYEQYF. CDR3 sequence (DNA): TGTGCCAGCAGCTTAGGGGAAATCTACGAGCAGTACTTC.

The chain has TRBV7-8 and TRBJ2-1, with D possibly TRBD2 on 6 matching bases. This CDR3 has 13 residues. The germline V gene encodes CDR1 SGHVS and CDR2 FQNEAQ. V was cut by 1 base and J by 9 bases, with 10 bases left in between. CDR3 nucleotides: TGTGCCAGCAGCTTAGGGGGAGGAGCTGAGCAGTTCTTC. Its translation is CASSLGGGAEQFF.

This chain uses TRBV7-9 with TRBJ2-1; 9 bases agree with TRBD2. CDR3 size: 15 residues. CDR1 SEHNR and CDR2 FQNEAQ come from the germline V gene (reference sequence). The junction had 10 bases not matched to a gene; V was cut back by 5 bases and J by 8 bases. CDR3 sequence: CASSRVGGGAYEQFF. In nucleotides, the CDR3 is TGTGCCAGCAGCAGGGTCGGCGGGGGGGCCTATGAGCAGTTCTTC.

This clonotype was seen more than once but under ten times. The CDR3 nucleotides are TGTGCCAGCAGTTTTCCGACTAGCGGGGGGGTCACAGATACGCAGTATTTT. This encodes CASSFPTSGGVTDTQYF. The V and J genes are TRBV27 and TRBJ2-3; 14 bases align to TRBD2. Germline CDR1 is MNHEY and CDR2 is SMNVEV (reference sequence). The CDR3 totals 17 residues. The ends lost 3 bases at V and 2 bases at J; junction bases unmatched: 4.

This clonotype occurred a few times. The chain links TRBV6-5 to TRBJ2-3; weak D call: TRBD2 (5 bases). The germline V and J ends were trimmed by 4 bases and 1 base, with 9 bases remaining between them. The CDR3 is 14 amino acids. Germline lookup yields CDR1 MNHEY and CDR2 SVGAGI. The CDR3 DNA follows: TGTGCCAGCAGTTGGATAGCGCGCACAGATACGCAGTATTTT. Amino acids: CASSWIARTDTQYF.

This CDR3 is CASSLEGQPFATNEKLFF. The CDR3 DNA reads as TGTGCCAGCAGCTTAGAGGGACAGCCATTTGCAACTAATGAAAAACTGTTTTTT. The J gene is TRBJ1-4, the V gene TRBV7-8, with TRBD1 matching 7 bases. This CDR3 has 18 amino acids. Germline loops: CDR1 SGHVS, CDR2 FQNEAQ. The V gene end was trimmed by 1 base and the J gene end by 0 bases; junction bases not matched to a gene: 8.

The chain has TRBV5-5 and TRBJ2-7; 13 nucleotides agree with TRBD2. J lost 4 bases, V lost 4 bases, and 8 bases had no gene match. CDR1 SGHKS and CDR2 YYEKEE come from the germline V gene (reference sequence). The CDR3 contains 16 residues. CDR3 sequence reads: CASSARTTSGGYEQYF. CDR3 sequence (DNA): TGTGCCAGCAGCGCTCGTACGACTAGCGGGGGGTACGAGCAGTACTTC.

This clonotype was counted a few times. The V and J genes are TRBV6-2 or TRBV6-3 and TRBJ1-2, with D uncertain. CDR1 and CDR2 from the germline V gene are MNHEY and SVGEGT. This CDR3 is 13 amino acids long. Trimming took 0 bases from V and 4 from J, leaving 6 bases between them. DNA for the CDR3: TGTGCCAGCAGTTACTCGAATCTCTATGGCTACACCTTC. Its translation is CASSYSNLYGYTF.

This clonotype was observed a handful of times. The chain employs TRBV19 and TRBJ1-1; tentatively, D is TRBD1 (5 bases). With 4 bases removed from V and 4 bases from J, the gap between germline ends came to 10 bases. The germline gives CDR1 LNHDA, CDR2 SQIVND (reference sequence). This CDR3 is built from 13 residues. The CDR3 bases are TGTGCCAGTAGTACCCGGGACGGCACTGAAGCTTTCTTT. Protein product: CASSTRDGTEAFF.

The chain couples TRBV24-1 to TRBJ2-1; D call uncertain. The V gene's germline CDR1 is KGHDR and CDR2 SFDVKD. Trimming removed 3 bases at V and 7 bases at J, with 9 bases between. The CDR3 spans 13 residues. CDR3 sequence reads: CATSDQQRNEQFF. DNA of the CDR3: TGTGCCACCAGTGATCAACAAAGAAATGAGCAGTTCTTC.

The chain combines TRBV19 with TRBJ2-1; the D call may be TRBD1 or TRBD2 (6 bases each). Germline CDR1 is LNHDA and CDR2 is SQIVND (reference sequence). V gave up 8 bases and J gave up 2 bases, with 16 bases separating them. This CDR3 is built from 15 residues. Here the CDR3 reads CASSRARGPYNEQFF. For the CDR3, the DNA is TGTGCCAGTTCCCGGGCCCGGGGGCCCTACAATGAGCAGTTCTTC.

This clonotype came up a few times. The chain has TRBV6-6 and TRBJ2-1; TRBD1 aligns across 7 bases. CDR3 length: 14 amino acids. Germline-derived CDR1 and CDR2 are MNHNY and SVGAGI (reference sequence). After removal of 5 bases from V and 4 bases from J, the junction contained 5 bases not matched to a gene. The CDR3 region has the DNA TGTGCCAGCAGTACGGACAGGTCTTACAATGAGCAGTTCTTC. Its translation: CASSTDRSYNEQFF.